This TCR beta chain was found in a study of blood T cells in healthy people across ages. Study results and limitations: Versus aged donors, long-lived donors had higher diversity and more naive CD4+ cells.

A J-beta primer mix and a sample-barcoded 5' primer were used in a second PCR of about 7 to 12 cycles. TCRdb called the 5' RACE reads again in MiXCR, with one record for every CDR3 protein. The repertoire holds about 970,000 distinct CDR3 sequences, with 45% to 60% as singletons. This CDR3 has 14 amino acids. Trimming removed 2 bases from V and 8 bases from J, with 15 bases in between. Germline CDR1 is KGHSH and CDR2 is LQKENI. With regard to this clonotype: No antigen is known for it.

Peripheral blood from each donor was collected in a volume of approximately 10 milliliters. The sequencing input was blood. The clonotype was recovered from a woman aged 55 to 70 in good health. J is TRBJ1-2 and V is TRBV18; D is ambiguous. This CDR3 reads CASSPGRLSSGYTF. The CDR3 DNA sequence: TGTGCCAGCTCACCAGGACGCCTTTCGTCAGGCTACACCTTC.